The 9 T cell receptor beta chains presented below share a single source sample, sequenced in a study of T cells in localized non-small cell lung cancer. Sequencing was performed with immunoSEQ multiplex PCR; in TCRdb, only in-frame clones are kept and a portion is missing. The sample lists approximately 21,000 clones; around 90% were seen once. This material consisted of peripheral blood mononuclear cells, taken before any cancer treatment. These receptors originate from a male donor aged 60 or over with stage II lung adenocarcinoma.

The chain is built from TRBV6-5 and TRBJ2-7; 7 bases agree with TRBD2. V was pared by 5 bases and J by 2 bases, with 9 bases of the junction left unmatched. The germline CDR1 and CDR2 sequences are MNHEY and SVGAGI. The CDR3 length is 15 residues. DNA of the CDR3: TGTGCCAGCAGTACCGGGACTACTCCTCCCTACGAGCAGTACTTC. This translates into CASSTGTTPPYEQYF.

V usage is TRBV6-5 and J usage is TRBJ2-1; D ambiguous. With 8 bases removed from V and 9 bases from J, the gap between germline ends came to 14 bases. The CDR3 length is 12 residues. Germline CDR1 and CDR2: MNHEY and SVGAGI. The CDR3 region is CASRVAHGEQFF. The CDR3 bases are TGTGCCAGCCGGGTCGCCCATGGTGAGCAGTTCTTC.

The genes are TRBV6-6 and TRBJ2-4; D is uncertain. Germline CDR1 and CDR2: MNHNY and SVGAGI (reference sequence). V lost 4 bases, J lost 4 bases, and 14 bases lay in between. This CDR3 spans 15 amino acids. The CDR3 here is CASSSTLGLKNIQYF. CDR3 nucleotide sequence: TGTGCCAGCAGTTCAACCCTGGGCCTTAAAAACATTCAGTACTTC.

This chain joins TRBV28 and TRBJ1-1; the D is unclear. CDR1 is MDHEN, CDR2 SYDVKM, per germline. Deletions cut 8 bases from V and 7 bases from J, with 14 bases between. This CDR3 comprises 12 residues. CDR3 amino acids: CASGLPLNEAFF. The CDR3, as DNA: TGTGCCAGCGGTCTTCCTTTGAATGAAGCTTTCTTT.

This clone was observed a single time. The chain links TRBV2 to TRBJ1-5; 10 nucleotides agree with TRBD1. This CDR3 has 14 amino acids. Germline V gene sequence: CDR1 SNHLY, CDR2 FYNNEI. V shed 6 bases and J 6 bases; nucleotides not matched to a gene: 5. For the CDR3, the DNA is TGTGCCAGCAGCGCCGGGACAGGGGTTCAGCCCCAGCATTTT. This codes for CASSAGTGVQPQHF.

V is TRBV28 and J is TRBJ1-6; perhaps TRBD1 as D (6 bases). The CDR3 length is 15 residues. Germline CDR1 MDHEN, CDR2 SYDVKM. V lost 4 bases and J lost 5, with 12 bases in between. CDR3 in amino acids: CASSSLTGDNSPLHF. In DNA, the CDR3 is TGTGCCAGCAGTTCCTTGACAGGAGATAATTCACCCCTCCACTTT.

This clone was observed once. The V gene is TRBV15, the J gene TRBJ2-7; TRBD2 agrees at 10 bases. Per germline, CDR1 LNHNV and CDR2 YYDKDF (reference sequence). The J segment lost 1 base and the V segment lost 1 base, leaving 7 bases of the junction unmatched. This CDR3 has 17 residues. The CDR3 bases are TGTGCCACCAGCAGAGGAAGTCCTAGCGGGAGATCCTACGAGCAGTACTTC. Translating gives CATSRGSPSGRSYEQYF.

The chain combines TRBV6-1 with TRBJ2-7; D might be TRBD2 (6 bases). In germline, CDR1 is MNHNS, CDR2 SASEGT. V gave up 4 bases and J gave up 1 base, with 17 bases separating them. The CDR3 has 16 amino acids. CDR3: CASSVALKGLSYEQYF. The CDR3, as DNA: TGTGCCAGCAGTGTCGCCTTAAAGGGACTTTCCTACGAGCAGTACTTC.

V usage is TRBV19 and J usage is TRBJ2-1; 8 nucleotides line up with TRBD2. V was clipped by 3 bases and J by 7 bases; unmatched bases: 8. CDR1 is LNHDA, CDR2 SQIVND, per germline (reference sequence). The CDR3 length is 15 residues. CDR3 region: CASSMNAGGLNEQFF. CDR3 in DNA: TGTGCCAGTAGTATGAACGCGGGAGGTTTGAATGAGCAGTTCTTC.